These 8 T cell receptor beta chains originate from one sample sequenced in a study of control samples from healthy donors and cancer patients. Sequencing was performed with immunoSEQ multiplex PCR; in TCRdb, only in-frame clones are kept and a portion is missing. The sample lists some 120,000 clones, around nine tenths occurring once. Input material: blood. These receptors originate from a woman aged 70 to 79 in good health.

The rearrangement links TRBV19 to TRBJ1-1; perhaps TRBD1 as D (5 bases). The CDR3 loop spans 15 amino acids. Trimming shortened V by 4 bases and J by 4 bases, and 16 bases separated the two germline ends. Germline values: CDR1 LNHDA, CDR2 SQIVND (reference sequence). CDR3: CASSTNSGGGTEAFF. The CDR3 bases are TGTGCCAGTAGTACGAACTCCGGGGGGGGCACTGAAGCTTTCTTT.

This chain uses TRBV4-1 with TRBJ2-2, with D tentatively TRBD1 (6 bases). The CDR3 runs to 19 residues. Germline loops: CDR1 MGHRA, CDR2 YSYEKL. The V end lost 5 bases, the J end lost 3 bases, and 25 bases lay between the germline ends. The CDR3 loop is CASSWTELTGGLDTGELFF. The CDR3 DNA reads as TGCGCCAGCAGCTGGACAGAACTTACAGGCGGCCTCGACACCGGGGAGCTGTTTTTT.

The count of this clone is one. The chain's CDR3 is CASSIGVNTEAFF. Written as DNA, the CDR3 is TGTGCCAGTAGTATAGGGGTGAACACTGAAGCTTTCTTT. This chain links TRBV19 with TRBJ1-1; the D is unclear. The CDR3 has 13 amino acids. Looked up from germline, CDR1 is LNHDA and CDR2 is SQIVND (reference sequence). The germline V and J ends were trimmed by 1 base and 0 bases, with 3 bases remaining between them.

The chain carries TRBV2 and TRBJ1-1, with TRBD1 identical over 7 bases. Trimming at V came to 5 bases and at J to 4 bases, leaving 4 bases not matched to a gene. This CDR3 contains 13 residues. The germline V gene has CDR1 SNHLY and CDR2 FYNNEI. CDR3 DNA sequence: TGTGCCAGCAGTCCAACAGGGGTCACTGAAGCTTTCTTT. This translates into CASSPTGVTEAFF.

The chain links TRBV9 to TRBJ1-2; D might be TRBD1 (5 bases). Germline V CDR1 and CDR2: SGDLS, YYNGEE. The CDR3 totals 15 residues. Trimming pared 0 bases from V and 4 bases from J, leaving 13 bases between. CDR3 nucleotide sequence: TGTGCCAGCAGCGTAGGGGAGGGGCCCATCTATGGCTACACCTTC. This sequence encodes CASSVGEGPIYGYTF.

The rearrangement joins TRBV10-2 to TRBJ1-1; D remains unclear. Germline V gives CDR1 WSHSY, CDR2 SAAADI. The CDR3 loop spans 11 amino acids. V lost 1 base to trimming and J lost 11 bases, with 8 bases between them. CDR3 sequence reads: CASSEFRAAFF. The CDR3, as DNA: TGCGCCAGCAGTGAGTTCCGGGCGGCTTTCTTT.

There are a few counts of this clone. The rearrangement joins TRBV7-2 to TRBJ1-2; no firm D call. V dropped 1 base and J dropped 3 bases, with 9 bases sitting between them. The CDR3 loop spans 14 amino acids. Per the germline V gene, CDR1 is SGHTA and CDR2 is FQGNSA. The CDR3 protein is CASSLGVPYYGYTF. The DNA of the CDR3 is TGTGCCAGCAGCTTAGGAGTCCCCTACTATGGCTACACCTTC.

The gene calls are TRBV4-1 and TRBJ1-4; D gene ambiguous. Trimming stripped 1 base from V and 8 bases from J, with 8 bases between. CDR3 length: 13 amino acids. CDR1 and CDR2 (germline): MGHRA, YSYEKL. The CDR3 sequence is CASSQVPGEKLFF. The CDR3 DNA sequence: TGCGCCAGCAGCCAAGTCCCCGGGGAAAAACTGTTTTTT.